Below, 11 T cell receptor beta chains from the same sample are listed, as sequenced in a study of blood T cell repertoires in COVID-19. Method: immunoSEQ multiplex PCR; TCRdb's copy keeps in-frame clones and lacks some. The table includes about 270,000 clones, roughly nine tenths detected once. The sample was peripheral blood. All receptors come from a man in his forties with active or convalescent COVID-19.

The chain is built from TRBV7-3 and TRBJ2-7; a possible D gene is TRBD2 (6 bases). CDR3 length: 15 amino acids. V was pared by 2 bases and J by 4 bases, with 15 bases between. Germline CDR1 and CDR2: SGHTA and FQGTGA. The CDR3 here is CASSLLAAPAYEQYF. In DNA form, the CDR3 reads TGTGCCAGCAGCTTATTAGCGGCTCCTGCGTACGAGCAGTACTTC.

J is TRBJ2-2 and V is TRBV19; possible D gene TRBD1, 6 bases. The CDR3 runs to 15 residues. Germline V gene sequence: CDR1 LNHDA, CDR2 SQIVND (reference sequence). Trimming pared 4 bases from V and 7 bases from J, leaving 16 bases between. DNA of the CDR3: TGTGCCAGTAGTACTCGACAGGCAGGCATCGGGGAGCTGTTTTTT. Protein: CASSTRQAGIGELFF. Using reference TRBV19 and TRBJ2-2 for the parts outside the CDR3, the full variable domain is DGGITQSPKYLFRKEGQNVTLSCEQNLNHDAMYWYRQDPGQGLRLIYYSQIVNDFQKGDIAEGYSVSREKKESFPLTVTSAQKNPTAFYLCASSTRQAGIGELFFGEGSRLTVL.

V and J are TRBV7-9 and TRBJ1-2, with D possibly matching TRBD1 (5 bases). The V end was cut by 5 bases, the J end by 7 bases, with 11 bases between. Germline V gives CDR1 SEHNR, CDR2 FQNEAQ (reference sequence). The CDR3 covers 12 residues. This CDR3 reads CASSPGMGGYTF. CDR3 DNA sequence: TGTGCCAGCAGCCCAGGGATGGGTGGCTACACCTTC.

This clone has more than one count but fewer than ten. The V gene is TRBV3-1 (or the pseudogene TRBV3-2), the J gene TRBJ1-6; 8 positions agree with TRBD1. Per the germline V gene, CDR1 is LGHDT and CDR2 is YNNKEL (reference sequence). Trimming took 0 bases from V and 0 from J; bases not matched to a gene: 16. The CDR3 sequence is 22 residues long. The CDR3 protein is CASSQDLPRDRQASSYNSPLHF. CDR3 DNA sequence: TGTGCCAGCAGCCAAGACCTTCCCCGGGACAGGCAAGCAAGCTCCTATAATTCACCCCTCCACTTT.

The chain links TRBV5-1 to TRBJ1-5, with a possible D match to TRBD1 (5 bases). Germline V gene lookup returns CDR1 SGHRS and CDR2 YFSETQ. V was clipped by 0 bases and J by 4 bases, with 11 bases between them. The CDR3 loop spans 15 amino acids. The CDR3 nucleotides read TGCGCCAGCAGCTTGGAAGGGGCAGATAATCAGCCCCAGCATTTT. This codes for CASSLEGADNQPQHF. The entire variable domain, with the rest obtained from reference TRBV5-1 and TRBJ1-5, is as follows: KAGVTQTPRYLIKTRGQQVTLSCSPISGHRSVSWYQQTPGQGLQFLFEYFSETQRNKGNFPGRFSGRQFSNSRSEMNVSTLELGDSALYLCASSLEGADNQPQHFGDGTRLSIL.

This chain connects TRBV7-6 to TRBJ1-1, with D unresolved. Germline V lookup: CDR1 SGHVS, CDR2 FNYEAQ. V lost 2 bases and J lost 1, with 5 bases in between. This CDR3 has 13 residues. The DNA of the CDR3 is TGTGCCAGCAGCTTATCCAAGAACACTGAAGCTTTCTTT. This gives the protein CASSLSKNTEAFF.

This clone was picked up a small number of times. The V call is TRBV2, the J call TRBJ2-7, with TRBD2 identical over 11 bases. The V segment lost 2 bases and the J segment 10 bases; nucleotides outside the gene matches: 4. The V gene's germline CDR1 is SNHLY and CDR2 FYNNEI. The CDR3 is 13 amino acids. The CDR3 DNA is TGTGCCAGCAGTGAAACGACTAGCGGGGCCCAGTACTTC. Translation gives CASSETTSGAQYF. Full variable domain (remainder filled in from reference TRBV2 and TRBJ2-7): EPEVTQTPSHQVTQMGQEVILRCVPISNHLYFYWYRQILGQKVEFLVSFYNNEISEKSEIFDDQFSVERPDGSNFTLKIRSTKLEDSAMYFCASSETTSGAQYFGPGTRLTVT.

The chain couples TRBV12-3 or TRBV12-4 to TRBJ2-1, with no clear D. There are 13 residues in the CDR3. V lost 1 base and J lost 9, with 10 bases in between. Written as DNA, the CDR3 is TGTGCCAGCAGTTTAGGCTTGCTAATTGAGCAGTTCTTC. Its protein product is CASSLGLLIEQFF.

The chain links TRBV5-1 to TRBJ2-3, with 7 bases that match TRBD2. The CDR3 contains 16 residues. Unmatched junction bases numbered 10, after V lost 4 bases and J lost 2 bases. The germline V gene encodes CDR1 SGHRS and CDR2 YFSETQ. Here the CDR3 reads CASSVQRAGNTDTQYF. CDR3 nucleotide sequence: TGCGCCAGCAGCGTGCAACGAGCGGGGAACACAGATACGCAGTATTTT.

This rearrangement joins TRBV2 to TRBJ2-7; 9 positions match TRBD1. The CDR3 sequence is 14 residues long. Germline V lookup: CDR1 SNHLY, CDR2 FYNNEI. V lost 11 bases, J lost 1 base, and 9 bases stayed unmatched. The CDR3 coding sequence is TGTGCCGCGCGGGGACAGGGAAGGTCCTACGAGCAGTACTTC. Its protein product is CAARGQGRSYEQYF.

This chain connects TRBV3-1 (or the pseudogene TRBV3-2) to TRBJ1-2; 7 bases line up with TRBD1. Trimming removed 4 bases from V and 8 bases from J; junction bases left unmatched: 1. The CDR3 is 11 residues long. CDR1 LGHDT and CDR2 YNNKEL come from the germline V gene (reference sequence). CDR3 protein: CASSLQGGYTF. DNA for the CDR3: TGTGCCAGCAGCCTACAGGGGGGCTACACCTTC.